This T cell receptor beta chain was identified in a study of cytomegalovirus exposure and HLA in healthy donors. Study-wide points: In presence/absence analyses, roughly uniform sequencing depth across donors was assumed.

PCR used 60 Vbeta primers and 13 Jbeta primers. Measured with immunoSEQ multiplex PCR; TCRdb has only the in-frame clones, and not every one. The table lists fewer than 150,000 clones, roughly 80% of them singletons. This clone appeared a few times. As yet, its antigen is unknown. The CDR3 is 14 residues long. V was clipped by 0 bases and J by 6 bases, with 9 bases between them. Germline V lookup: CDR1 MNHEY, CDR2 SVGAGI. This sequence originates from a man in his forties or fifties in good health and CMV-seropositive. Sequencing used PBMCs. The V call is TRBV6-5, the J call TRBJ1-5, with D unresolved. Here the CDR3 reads CASSYSKAGQPQHF. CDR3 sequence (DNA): TGTGCCAGCAGTTACTCGAAAGCGGGTCAGCCCCAGCATTTT.